This T cell receptor beta chain was documented in a study of tumour-infiltrating T cells in Burkitt lymphoma. Whole-study context: Overall and progression-free survival were predicted by productive clonality.

Libraries were prepared by immunoSEQ multiplex PCR; TCRdb keeps only in-frame clonotypes and omits some of them. This table holds fewer than 8,000 clones, approximately 87% found once. Comment on this clone: Its matching antigen is unknown.

Germline CDR1 reads LNHDA; CDR2 reads SQIVND (reference sequence). Trimming left V 3 bases short and J 7 bases short, with 13 bases between. The CDR3 consists of 14 residues. Study observations and caveats: Several public clonotypes recurred in numerous Burkitt lymphoma patients.

The receptor was isolated from a human donor with Burkitt lymphoma. The material sequenced was tumor tissue. The V gene is TRBV19, the J gene TRBJ1-5; D gene unclear. In DNA form, the CDR3 reads TGTGCCAGTAGTATCCCCTACGGCGGGCAGCCCCAGCATTTT. This gives the protein CASSIPYGGQPQHF.